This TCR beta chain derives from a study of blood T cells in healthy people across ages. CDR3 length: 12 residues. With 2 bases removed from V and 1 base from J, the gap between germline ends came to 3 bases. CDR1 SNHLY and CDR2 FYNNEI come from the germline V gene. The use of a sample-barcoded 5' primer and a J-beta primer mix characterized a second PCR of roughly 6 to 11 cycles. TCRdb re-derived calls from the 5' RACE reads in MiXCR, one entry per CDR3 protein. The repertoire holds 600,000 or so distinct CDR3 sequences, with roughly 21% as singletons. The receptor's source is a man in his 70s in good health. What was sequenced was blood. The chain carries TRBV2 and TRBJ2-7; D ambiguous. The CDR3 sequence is CASSEKSYEQYF. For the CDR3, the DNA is TGTGCCAGCAGTGAAAAATCCTACGAGCAGTACTTC.